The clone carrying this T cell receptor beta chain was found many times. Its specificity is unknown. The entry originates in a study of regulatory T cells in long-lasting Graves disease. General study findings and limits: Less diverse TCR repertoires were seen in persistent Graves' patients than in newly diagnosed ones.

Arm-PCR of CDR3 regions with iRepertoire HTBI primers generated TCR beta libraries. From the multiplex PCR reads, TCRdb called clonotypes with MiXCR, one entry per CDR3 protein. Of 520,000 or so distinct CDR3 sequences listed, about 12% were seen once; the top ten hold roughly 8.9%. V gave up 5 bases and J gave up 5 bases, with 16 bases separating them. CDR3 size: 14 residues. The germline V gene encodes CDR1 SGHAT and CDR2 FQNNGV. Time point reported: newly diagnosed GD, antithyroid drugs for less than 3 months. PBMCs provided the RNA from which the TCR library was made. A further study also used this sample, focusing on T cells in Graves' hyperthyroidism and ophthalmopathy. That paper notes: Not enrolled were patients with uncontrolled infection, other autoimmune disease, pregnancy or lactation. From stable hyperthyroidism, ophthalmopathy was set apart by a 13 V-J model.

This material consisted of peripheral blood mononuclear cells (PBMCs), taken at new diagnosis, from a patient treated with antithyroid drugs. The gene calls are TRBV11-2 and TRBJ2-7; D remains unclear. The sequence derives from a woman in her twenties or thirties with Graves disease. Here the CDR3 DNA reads TGTGCCAGCAGCCAAGGGTTGGGTCGGGACGAGCAGTACTTC. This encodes CASSQGLGRDEQYF.